The 24 T cell receptor beta chains given below trace back to one sample, sequenced in a study of blood T cell repertoires in COVID-19. Measured with immunoSEQ multiplex PCR; TCRdb has only the in-frame clones, and not every one. The sample lists hundreds of thousands of clones, 88% occurring once. Specimen: PBMCs or T cells enriched from blood (not recorded which). These receptors all come from a middle-aged woman with acute COVID-19.

V gene TRBV5-4 combines with J gene TRBJ1-2; 8 nucleotides align to TRBD1. This CDR3 is 14 amino acids long. Unmatched junction bases numbered 9, after V lost 4 bases and J lost 7 bases. The germline V gene encodes CDR1 SGHNT and CDR2 YYREEE (reference sequence). The CDR3 nucleotides read TGTGCCAGCAGCCCCCTCGGACAGGGCGGTGGCTACACCTTC. Translating gives CASSPLGQGGGYTF.

This clone was seen a handful of times. The chain joins TRBV7-7 to TRBJ2-2; the D is unclear. V was shortened by 5 bases and J by 0 bases, with 13 bases between the two germline ends. The germline V gene has CDR1 SSHAT and CDR2 FNYEAQ (reference sequence). The CDR3 has 16 amino acids. The CDR3 sequence: CASSPRPVSNTGELFF. The CDR3 DNA reads TGTGCCAGCAGCCCGCGCCCGGTTTCGAACACCGGGGAGCTGTTTTTT.

CDR3 sequence: CSAKARYGYTF. The CDR3 bases are TGCAGTGCCAAAGCCCGTTATGGCTACACCTTC. This rearrangement joins TRBV20-1 to TRBJ1-2; no clear D. CDR3 length equals 11 residues. Trimming cost V 6 bases and J 5 bases, with 10 bases left between them. The V gene's germline CDR1 is DFQATT and CDR2 SNEGSKA (reference sequence).

The chain joins TRBV6-5 to TRBJ1-2, with 8 bases lining up with TRBD1. V shed 2 bases, J shed 4 bases, and the junction held 6 bases outside the gene matches. Germline V gives CDR1 MNHEY, CDR2 SVGAGI. This CDR3 is built from 15 residues. The CDR3 is CASSYTLDRVYGYTF. DNA for the CDR3: TGTGCCAGCAGTTACACCCTGGACAGGGTCTATGGCTACACCTTC.

The chain is built from TRBV7-9 and TRBJ1-5; D is ambiguous. Trimming took off 1 base at V and 0 bases at J, with 4 bases between the two ends. CDR3 length: 14 residues. Germline CDR1 SEHNR, CDR2 FQNEAQ (reference sequence). CDR3 DNA: TGTGCCAGCAGCTTAGACAGTAGCAATCAGCCCCAGCATTTT. It specifies CASSLDSSNQPQHF. The full variable domain, completed using reference TRBV7-9 and TRBJ1-5, is DTGVSQNPRHKITKRGQNVTFRCDPISEHNRLYWYRQTLGQGPEFLTYFQNEAQLEKSRLLSDRFSAERPKGSFSTLEIQRTEQGDSAMYLCASSLDSSNQPQHFGDGTRLSIL.

The chain carries TRBV15 and TRBJ2-3; D is unclear. There are 14 residues in the CDR3. CDR1 is LNHNV and CDR2 is YYDKDF in the germline V gene (reference sequence). With 0 bases removed from V and 7 bases from J, the gap between germline ends came to 11 bases. CDR3 DNA: TGTGCCACCAGCAGAGATCGATGGGCAAATACGCAGTATTTT. This gives the protein CATSRDRWANTQYF.

This clone has a single count. This sequence joins TRBV27 and TRBJ2-1, with D possibly being TRBD1 (6 bases). Germline V gene lookup returns CDR1 MNHEY and CDR2 SMNVEV (reference sequence). The CDR3 consists of 11 residues. The V end was cut by 6 bases, the J end by 8 bases, with 8 bases between. CDR3 nucleotides: TGTGCCAGCAGCAGGGGACATGAGCAGTTCTTC. As protein: CASSRGHEQFF.

This chain connects TRBV18 to TRBJ1-6, with D possibly matching TRBD1 (6 bases). Per the germline V gene, CDR1 is KGHSH and CDR2 is LQKENI. The V end lost 2 bases, the J end lost 13 bases, and 9 bases lay between the germline ends. The CDR3 extends over 12 amino acids. CDR3 sequence reads: CASSPGQRPLHF. The CDR3 nucleotides read TGTGCCAGCTCACCAGGACAGCGGCCCCTCCACTTT. Looking up the rest from reference TRBV18 and TRBJ1-6 gives the full variable domain: NAGVMQNPRHLVRRRGQEARLRCSPMKGHSHVYWYRQLPEEGLKFMVYLQKENIIDESGMPKERFSAEFPKEGPSILRIQQVVRGDSAAYFCASSPGQRPLHFGNGTRLTVT.

V usage is TRBV5-1 and J usage is TRBJ1-2; D unclear. The V end lost 0 bases, the J end lost 8 bases, and 8 bases lay between the germline ends. Germline V gives CDR1 SGHRS, CDR2 YFSETQ. The CDR3 length is 12 residues. Written as DNA, the CDR3 is TGCGCCAGCAGCTTGGAAGCGGACGGCTACACCTTC. Its translation is CASSLEADGYTF.

This clone was seen just once. This rearrangement joins TRBV7-2 to TRBJ2-1; possible D gene TRBD2, 6 bases. V lost 1 base to trimming and J lost 6 bases, with 16 bases between them. The CDR3 spans 16 residues. The germline V gene has CDR1 SGHTA and CDR2 FQGNSA. The CDR3: CASSLDGGVRGNEQFF. In DNA, the CDR3 is TGTGCCAGCAGCTTAGATGGCGGGGTAAGGGGCAATGAGCAGTTCTTC.

The chain has TRBV27 and TRBJ1-2; 7 positions match TRBD1. This CDR3 region has 13 residues. Per germline, CDR1 MNHEY and CDR2 SMNVEV (reference sequence). J was trimmed by 3 bases and V by 5 bases; bases with no gene match: 3. CDR3 protein: CASSGTDYYGYTF. The CDR3 region has the DNA TGTGCCAGCAGTGGGACAGACTACTATGGCTACACCTTC.

The V gene is TRBV18, the J gene TRBJ1-1; 7 nucleotides align to TRBD1. The CDR3 consists of 14 residues. Germline trimming cut 3 bases from V and 3 bases from J; bases unmatched to any gene: 4. CDR1 and CDR2 from the germline V gene are KGHSH and LQKENI. For the CDR3, the DNA is TGTGCCAGCTCACCGGACAGGCCCTACACTGAAGCTTTCTTT. It translates to CASSPDRPYTEAFF.

The V gene is TRBV13, the J gene TRBJ2-5; D is possibly TRBD1 (6 bases). Germline V gives CDR1 PRHDT, CDR2 FYEKMQ (reference sequence). This CDR3 region has 13 residues. The V gene lost 5 bases and the J gene lost 5 bases, with 12 bases spanning the gap. The CDR3 nucleotides read TGTGCCAGCAGCCTGGGGGCCTACGAGACCCAGTACTTC. Translating it yields CASSLGAYETQYF.

V is TRBV27 and J is TRBJ1-2; possibly TRBD1 for D (5 bases). This CDR3 is built from 15 residues. V lost 4 bases to trimming and J lost 4 bases, with 16 bases between them. The germline gives CDR1 MNHEY, CDR2 SMNVEV (reference sequence). The CDR3 DNA reads TGTGCCAGCAGTTCATTACCGGGACTCCCCTATGGCTACACCTTC. This translates into CASSSLPGLPYGYTF.

CDR3 nucleotide sequence: TGCAGCGCCGAGGGACAGACTAATTCACCCCTCCACTTT. As protein: CSAEGQTNSPLHF. The chain joins TRBV29-1 to TRBJ1-6, with TRBD1 matching 7 bases. Germline V CDR1 and CDR2: SQVTM, ANQGSEA. J lost 6 bases, V lost 7 bases, and 6 bases had no gene match. This CDR3 contains 13 residues.

The chain combines TRBV5-1 with TRBJ1-2, with 8 bases fitting TRBD1. CDR3 length: 17 amino acids. CDR1 and CDR2 from the germline V gene are SGHRS and YFSETQ. Unmatched junction bases numbered 13, after V lost 5 bases and J lost 1 base. CDR3 amino acids: CASRMRGTTGDNYGYTF. CDR3 sequence (DNA): TGCGCCAGCAGAATGAGGGGAACGACAGGGGATAACTATGGCTACACCTTC.

V gene TRBV30 combines with J gene TRBJ2-3, with 8 positions matching TRBD2. The V gene end was trimmed by 4 bases and the J gene end by 4 bases; junction bases not matched to a gene: 7. Per the germline V gene, CDR1 is GTSNPN and CDR2 is SVGIG (reference sequence). The CDR3 runs 14 residues. CDR3 protein: CAWTPGGPADTQYF. In DNA form, the CDR3 reads TGTGCCTGGACGCCGGGGGGGCCCGCAGATACGCAGTATTTT.

This chain links TRBV4-1 with TRBJ2-3, with TRBD2 matching 13 bases. Looked up from germline, CDR1 is MGHRA and CDR2 is YSYEKL. The junction had 9 bases not matched to a gene; V was cut back by 4 bases and J by 5 bases. The length of the CDR3 is 17 residues. CDR3 amino acids: CASSLRTSGGGVDTQYF. For the CDR3, the DNA is TGCGCCAGCAGCCTGCGAACTAGCGGGGGGGGAGTAGATACGCAGTATTTT.

The chain employs TRBV7-8 and TRBJ1-4; no firm D call. In germline, CDR1 is SGHVS, CDR2 FQNEAQ. This CDR3 contains 16 residues. Between the trimmed V and J ends, which lost 1 base and 4 bases, there was a span of 13 bases. CDR3: CASSLEEGRFNEKLFF. The CDR3 bases are TGTGCCAGCAGCTTAGAGGAAGGCAGGTTTAATGAAAAACTGTTTTTT.

The genes are TRBV29-1 and TRBJ1-3; 7 bases align to TRBD1. The CDR3 sequence is 15 residues long. Unmatched junction bases numbered 7, after V lost 1 base and J lost 4 bases. CDR1 is SQVTM and CDR2 is ANQGSEA in the germline V gene. The CDR3 DNA follows: TGCAGCGTTGAAGTTCCGACAGGGAGAGGAAACACCATATATTTT. Its protein is CSVEVPTGRGNTIYF.

The chain recombines TRBV12-3 or TRBV12-4 with TRBJ1-2; D ambiguous. The V end was cut by 0 bases, the J end by 4 bases, with 6 bases between. CDR3 size: 13 residues. CDR3 loop: CASSLAGSYGYTF. CDR3 coding DNA: TGTGCCAGCAGTTTAGCGGGCTCCTATGGCTACACCTTC.

J is TRBJ2-2 and V is TRBV4-1; D is possibly TRBD1 (5 bases). The V and J ends lost 0 bases and 3 bases respectively, with 17 bases between them. This CDR3 has 18 amino acids. Germline V gives CDR1 MGHRA, CDR2 YSYEKL. In nucleotides, the CDR3 is TGCGCCAGCAGCCAAGAACCGCAGGGTGTGGGGTACACCGGGGAGCTGTTTTTT. It yields the protein CASSQEPQGVGYTGELFF.

Remarks on this clone: This sample also contains other DNA sequences that code for the same CDR3. This chain links TRBV19 with TRBJ1-5; 7 bases match TRBD1. The J segment lost 4 bases and the V segment lost 6 bases, leaving 9 bases of the junction unmatched. This CDR3 comprises 15 residues. Germline loops: CDR1 LNHDA, CDR2 SQIVND (reference sequence). The CDR3 DNA sequence: TGTGCCAGTAGGACACGACAGGGTAGTAATCAGCCCCAGCATTTT. Translating gives CASRTRQGSNQPQHF. The variable domain in full, with the rest retrieved from reference TRBV19 and TRBJ1-5, is DGGITQSPKYLFRKEGQNVTLSCEQNLNHDAMYWYRQDPGQGLRLIYYSQIVNDFQKGDIAEGYSVSREKKESFPLTVTSAQKNPTAFYLCASRTRQGSNQPQHFGDGTRLSIL.

This chain uses TRBV12-3 or TRBV12-4 with TRBJ2-7; a weak D match, TRBD1 (6 bases). Trimming left V 5 bases short and J 2 bases short, with 7 bases between. The CDR3 is 12 amino acids. CDR3 region: CASSRQAYEQYF. The CDR3 region has the DNA TGTGCCAGCAGTAGACAGGCCTACGAGCAGTACTTC.